These 32 T cell receptor beta chains share one sample of origin, sequenced in a study of regulatory T cells in long-lasting Graves disease. Time point indicated: newly diagnosed GD, antithyroid drugs for less than 3 months. RNA extracted from PBMCs served as the sequencing template. In building TCR beta libraries, iRepertoire HTBI primers were used together with Arm-PCR of CDR3 regions. TCRdb called the multiplex PCR reads again in MiXCR, with one record for every CDR3 protein. The table shows approximately 350,000 distinct CDR3 sequences, with 16% occurring only once. These data are also associated with another study on T cells in Graves' hyperthyroidism and ophthalmopathy.

The material was peripheral blood mononuclear cells (PBMCs), obtained at new diagnosis, from a patient treated with antithyroid drugs. The receptors come from a middle-aged man with Graves disease.

The chain joins TRBV13 to TRBJ2-5; the D gene is possibly TRBD1 (6 bases). The germline V and J ends were trimmed by 1 base and 5 bases, with 11 bases remaining between them. There are 14 residues in the CDR3. From germline, CDR1 is PRHDT and CDR2 FYEKMQ (reference sequence). Here the CDR3 reads CASSLEGTPETQYF. The DNA of the CDR3 is TGTGCCAGCAGCTTAGAGGGGACACCGGAGACCCAGTACTTC. Full variable domain (outside the CDR3, taken from reference TRBV13 and TRBJ2-5): AAGVIQSPRHLIKEKRETATLKCYPIPRHDTVYWYQQGPGQDPQFLISFYEKMQSDKGSIPDRFSAQQFSDYHSELNMSSLELGDSALYFCASSLEGTPETQYFGPGTRLLVL.

At least ten counts were recorded for this clonotype. The chain combines TRBV28 with TRBJ2-2; D possibly corresponds to TRBD1 (5 bases). The CDR3 has 15 residues. V lost 6 bases and J 1 base, leaving 12 bases between the germline ends. Germline V gives CDR1 MDHEN, CDR2 SYDVKM. For the CDR3, the DNA is TGTGCCAGCAGCCCCGTTACAGGGAACACCGGGGAGCTGTTTTTT. It specifies CASSPVTGNTGELFF.

This sequence joins TRBV7-9 and TRBJ1-2; the D is unclear. The CDR3 runs 13 residues. V gave up 4 bases and J gave up 5 bases, with 11 bases separating them. The V gene's germline CDR1 is SEHNR and CDR2 FQNEAQ (reference sequence). The CDR3 loop is CASSSREAYGYTF. For the CDR3, the DNA is TGTGCCAGCAGCTCTCGAGAAGCTTATGGCTACACCTTC.

Ten or more counts support this clonotype. CDR3 protein: CASSEDRILQPQHF. The CDR3 DNA reads TGTGCCAGCAGTGAAGACCGAATACTTCAGCCCCAGCATTTT. The rearrangement joins TRBV2 to TRBJ1-5; D call uncertain. Trimming removed 1 base at V and 6 bases at J, with 10 bases between. Looked up from germline, CDR1 is SNHLY and CDR2 is FYNNEI. The CDR3 covers 14 residues. The full variable domain, completed using reference TRBV2 and TRBJ1-5, is EPEVTQTPSHQVTQMGQEVILRCVPISNHLYFYWYRQILGQKVEFLVSFYNNEISEKSEIFDDQFSVERPDGSNFTLKIRSTKLEDSAMYFCASSEDRILQPQHFGDGTRLSIL.

The chain has TRBV10-3 and TRBJ2-5, with D maybe TRBD2 (6 bases). The CDR3 is 14 amino acids. Looked up from germline, CDR1 is ENHRY and CDR2 is SYGVKD. V lost 6 bases and J 2 bases, leaving 13 bases between the germline ends. The CDR3 sequence: CAIRTGRGQETQYF. The DNA for the CDR3 is TGTGCCATCAGGACGGGACGGGGGCAAGAGACCCAGTACTTC.

There are many counts of this clonotype. The chain employs TRBV7-2 and TRBJ2-2; no clear D gene. CDR3 length: 14 residues. Trimming removed 2 bases from V and 6 bases from J, with 10 bases in between. Germline V CDR1 and CDR2: SGHTA, FQGNSA. CDR3 sequence reads: CASSLNSSPGELFF. The CDR3, as DNA: TGTGCCAGCAGCTTAAACTCCTCTCCCGGGGAGCTGTTTTTT.

This clonotype was seen repeatedly, ten times or more. The rearrangement joins TRBV28 to TRBJ2-3, with a tentative D call TRBD1 (6 bases). The germline V and J ends were trimmed by 5 bases and 3 bases, with 15 bases remaining between them. CDR1 is MDHEN, CDR2 SYDVKM, per germline. The CDR3 sequence is 15 residues long. The CDR3, as DNA: TGTGCCAGCAGTGAAACAGGGTTGGGAACAGATACGCAGTATTTT. Translating gives CASSETGLGTDTQYF.

This clonotype came up a few times. The V call is TRBV24-1, the J call TRBJ2-3; 7 bases are shared with TRBD1. From germline, CDR1 is KGHDR and CDR2 SFDVKD. V was clipped by 4 bases and J by 4 bases; unmatched bases: 4. The CDR3 totals 14 residues. This CDR3 reads CATSDQTGSDTQYF. CDR3 DNA: TGTGCCACCAGTGACCAGACAGGGTCAGATACGCAGTATTTT.

CDR3 sequence (DNA): TGTGCCACCAGCAGAGCTTTTGGCAGGGGATACAATGAGCAGTTCTTC. Translating it yields CATSRAFGRGYNEQFF. The chain recombines TRBV15 with TRBJ2-1, with a tentative D call TRBD1 (6 bases). The CDR3 contains 16 residues. Trimming took off 1 base at V and 4 bases at J, with 14 bases between the two ends. Germline CDR1 reads LNHNV; CDR2 reads YYDKDF (reference sequence). Full variable domain (outside the CDR3, taken from reference TRBV15 and TRBJ2-1): DAMVIQNPRYQVTQFGKPVTLSCSQTLNHNVMYWYQQKSSQAPKLLFHYYDKDFNNEADTPDNFQSRRPNTSFCFLDIRSPGLGDTAMYLCATSRAFGRGYNEQFFGPGTRLTVL.

This clonotype was seen ten or more times. The chain is built from TRBV11-1 and TRBJ2-1, with 10 nucleotides matching TRBD1. The V gene end was trimmed by 5 bases and the J gene end by 7 bases; junction bases not matched to a gene: 8. Germline CDR1 is SGHAT and CDR2 is FQDESV (reference sequence). The length of the CDR3 is 15 residues. The CDR3 loop is CASSRDRGIFNEQFF. In DNA, the CDR3 is TGTGCCAGCAGCCGGGACAGGGGTATCTTTAATGAGCAGTTCTTC.

The J gene is TRBJ1-5, the V gene TRBV19; TRBD1 agrees at 10 bases. Germline-derived CDR1 and CDR2 are LNHDA and SQIVND (reference sequence). J gave up 4 bases and V 6 bases, and 6 bases lay outside the gene matches. CDR3 length equals 15 residues. The CDR3 is CASSLWTGGNQPQHF. The CDR3 nucleotides read TGTGCCAGTAGCCTCTGGACAGGGGGTAATCAGCCCCAGCATTTT.

This clonotype was seen ten or more times. The chain joins TRBV20-1 to TRBJ2-3, with TRBD2 matching 8 bases. The CDR3 contains 15 residues. Trimming took 6 bases from V and 2 from J; bases not matched to a gene: 10. CDR1 and CDR2 from the germline V gene are DFQATT and SNEGSKA (reference sequence). The CDR3 coding sequence is TGCAGTGCCGAGGGGGTAGCGGGGCCCACAGATACGCAGTATTTT. This gives the protein CSAEGVAGPTDTQYF.

This clonotype was found many times. The chain combines TRBV6-2 or TRBV6-3 with TRBJ2-5; 7 bases map to TRBD1. This CDR3 has 13 residues. Germline-derived CDR1 and CDR2 are MNHEY and SVGEGT. The ends lost 5 bases at V and 4 bases at J; junction bases unmatched: 4. Here the CDR3 DNA reads TGTGCCAGCAGTCGAACAGGGGCAGAGACCCAGTACTTC. Protein product: CASSRTGAETQYF.

This clonotype appeared many times. As DNA, the CDR3 is TGCAGTGCTAGGCATAGCGGGGGGAGGGATACGCAGTATTTT. It specifies CSARHSGGRDTQYF. The chain has TRBV20-1 and TRBJ2-3, with 10 bases that match TRBD2. Losses at the gene ends were 3 bases for V and 6 bases for J; bases not matched to a gene: 6. From germline, CDR1 is DFQATT and CDR2 SNEGSKA (reference sequence). This CDR3 spans 14 amino acids.

About this clonotype itself: This likely reflects a read error, since a far larger clone is one base away. The chain carries TRBV11-1 and TRBJ2-1; D is unresolved. Trimming left V 0 bases short and J 10 bases short, with 19 bases between. Germline V gene lookup returns CDR1 SGHAT and CDR2 FQDESV (reference sequence). The CDR3 runs 16 residues. CDR3 in amino acids: CASSLAAAALSYEQFF. CDR3 DNA: TGTGCCAGCAGCTTAGCGGCGGCAGCCCTCTCCTACGAGCAGTTCTTC.

This clonotype is labeled as medium-sized. The chain recombines TRBV28 with TRBJ2-5, with D possibly TRBD2 on 5 matching bases. V lost 5 bases and J 2 bases, leaving 15 bases between the germline ends. This CDR3 spans 15 amino acids. Germline V gene lookup returns CDR1 MDHEN and CDR2 SYDVKM. The CDR3 bases are TGTGCCAGCAGTAAAGAACGCCGGGGACAAGAGACCCAGTACTTC. Amino acid sequence: CASSKERRGQETQYF.

This chain links TRBV27 with TRBJ1-1, with TRBD1 matching over 8 bases. The V and J ends lost 6 bases and 1 base, in that order; junction bases with no gene match: 7. The CDR3 contains 15 residues. Germline V gives CDR1 MNHEY, CDR2 SMNVEV (reference sequence). Written as DNA, the CDR3 is TGTGCCAGCAGGGACCGGACAGGGCCGAACACTGAAGCTTTCTTT. Its translation: CASRDRTGPNTEAFF.

Details on this clonotype: A far larger clone is one base from this, pointing to a likely read error. The V gene is TRBV11-2, the J gene TRBJ2-5; weak D call: TRBD1 (6 bases). The CDR3 consists of 13 residues. Germline V gives CDR1 SGHAT, CDR2 FQNNGV. Trimming removed 5 bases at V and 11 bases at J, with 18 bases between. Here the CDR3 DNA reads TGTGCCAGCAGCGAGTACAGGGTCAGTGAGCAGTACTTC. This encodes CASSEYRVSEQYF.

This clonotype occurred many times. DNA for the CDR3: TGTGCCAGCAGCTCACATGACAGGGGAGGGAGTGGCTACACCTTC. Encoded protein: CASSSHDRGGSGYTF. The chain couples TRBV11-2 to TRBJ1-2; TRBD1 aligns across 8 bases. After removal of 4 bases from V and 7 bases from J, the junction contained 11 bases not matched to a gene. This CDR3 is 15 amino acids long. In germline, CDR1 is SGHAT, CDR2 FQNNGV.

The rearrangement uses TRBV5-1 and TRBJ2-1; D perhaps matches TRBD1 (5 bases). CDR1 and CDR2 from the germline V gene are SGHRS and YFSETQ. The V end was cut by 2 bases, the J end by 2 bases, with 8 bases between. The CDR3 covers 14 residues. The CDR3 here is CASSFQGAYNEQFF. The CDR3 region has the DNA TGCGCCAGCAGCTTTCAAGGGGCCTACAATGAGCAGTTCTTC.

The chain carries TRBV5-5 and TRBJ2-1; the D is unclear. This CDR3 spans 14 amino acids. The V end lost 4 bases, the J end lost 4 bases, and 12 bases lay between the germline ends. CDR1 is SGHKS and CDR2 is YYEKEE in the germline V gene (reference sequence). CDR3 nucleotide sequence: TGTGCCAGCAGCACCCAGGCGCTGTACAATGAGCAGTTCTTC. It yields the protein CASSTQALYNEQFF.

This clonotype was counted ten times or more. Germline and junction disagree at one end, which may indicate a read error. The chain combines TRBV9 with TRBJ2-6; no clear D. The CDR3 has 14 residues. CDR1 is SGDLS and CDR2 is YYNGEE in the germline V gene. CDR3 sequence (DNA): TGCGCCAGCAGCGTAGTGTCTGGGGCCAACGTCCTGACTTTC. Amino acids: CASSVVSGANVLTF.

This clonotype was seen more than once but under ten times. This chain links TRBV5-1 with TRBJ2-1; weak D call: TRBD2 (6 bases). Between the trimmed V and J ends, which lost 0 bases and 10 bases, there was a span of 17 bases. The CDR3 consists of 15 residues. Germline CDR1 is SGHRS and CDR2 is YFSETQ. The DNA for the CDR3 is TGCGCCAGCAGCTTGGCCGGGGGAACCAACTACGAGCAGTTCTTC. Its translation: CASSLAGGTNYEQFF.

This clonotype was seen at least ten times. The V call is TRBV30, the J call TRBJ2-1, with D possibly being TRBD1 (6 bases). Germline CDR1 reads GTSNPN; CDR2 reads SVGIG (reference sequence). V was shortened by 7 bases and J by 15 bases, with 22 bases between the two germline ends. The CDR3 has 12 residues. CDR3 sequence: CASMLRGSKSFF. CDR3 sequence (DNA): TGTGCCTCGATGTTGAGGGGGTCTAAGTCGTTCTTC.

In its sample, this clonotype was seen a few times. The rearrangement uses TRBV20-1 and TRBJ2-1, with 10 positions matching TRBD2. The CDR3 covers 15 residues. Per the germline V gene, CDR1 is DFQATT and CDR2 is SNEGSKA (reference sequence). With V trimmed by 4 bases and J by 0 bases, 3 bases remained unmatched. The CDR3 DNA reads as TGCAGTGCTATAGCGGGGGGATTCTCCTACAATGAGCAGTTCTTC. Its protein is CSAIAGGFSYNEQFF.

This chain links TRBV20-1 with TRBJ2-5; 8 positions agree with TRBD1. From germline, CDR1 is DFQATT and CDR2 SNEGSKA (reference sequence). The CDR3 totals 15 residues. The V and J ends lost 0 bases and 5 bases, in that order; junction bases with no gene match: 8. The CDR3 region is CSARDAQGAGETQYF. CDR3 DNA: TGCAGTGCTAGAGATGCGCAGGGGGCCGGTGAGACCCAGTACTTC.

A remark on this clonotype: A read error may produce the germline difference seen at one junction end. This sequence joins TRBV5-5 and TRBJ1-1; D perhaps matches TRBD1 (6 bases). This CDR3 contains 11 residues. Germline CDR1 SGHKS, CDR2 YYEKEE (reference sequence). DNA of the CDR3: TGTGCCAGCAGCATTGGGACACCGAACGTGTTT. Its translation: CASSIGTPNVF.

Worth noting for this clonotype: A much larger clone sits a single nucleotide away, making a read error possible. Because it lacks the conserved phenylalanine or tryptophan at the end, this CDR3 is likely a read error. The rearrangement links TRBV2 to TRBJ2-7; 7 bases agree with TRBD1. In germline, CDR1 is SNHLY, CDR2 FYNNEI. The CDR3 length is 12 residues. V dropped 3 bases and J dropped 9; count of bases not matched to a gene: 5. DNA for the CDR3: TGTGCCAGCAGTGATAGGACAGGAGGGCAGTACTCC. It translates to CASSDRTGGQYS.

This clonotype was recorded many times. The rearrangement uses TRBV11-2 and TRBJ2-5; perhaps TRBD2 as D (5 bases). The CDR3 length is 16 residues. Deletions cut 5 bases from V and 5 bases from J, with 21 bases between. Germline values: CDR1 SGHAT, CDR2 FQNNGV. The CDR3 here is CASSPRRTATDETQYF. The CDR3 bases are TGTGCCAGCAGCCCCAGGAGGACGGCCACGGACGAGACCCAGTACTTC.

The gene calls are TRBV15 and TRBJ2-3, with D possibly being TRBD1 (5 bases). The germline V gene encodes CDR1 LNHNV and CDR2 YYDKDF (reference sequence). The CDR3 covers 16 residues. Trimming removed 0 bases at V and 2 bases at J, with 12 bases between. In DNA, the CDR3 is TGTGCCACCAGCAGAGAAGGCTCAGGGATCACAGATACGCAGTATTTT. It codes for CATSREGSGITDTQYF.

This clonotype was detected many times. The chain couples TRBV10-3 to TRBJ1-5; D uncertain. There are 14 residues in the CDR3. Trimming removed 6 bases at V and 4 bases at J, with 13 bases between. Per the germline V gene, CDR1 is ENHRY and CDR2 is SYGVKD. The CDR3 region is CAIRDGFGNQPQHF. In DNA form, the CDR3 reads TGTGCCATCAGGGATGGATTTGGGAATCAGCCCCAGCATTTT.

This clonotype was detected ten times or more. The chain links TRBV5-1 to TRBJ1-1; maybe TRBD1 (6 bases). Germline V CDR1 and CDR2: SGHRS, YFSETQ. The length of the CDR3 is 14 residues. The ends were cut back, 0 bases at V and 1 base at J, with 7 bases in the middle. CDR3 coding DNA: TGCGCCAGCAGCTTGGGGGACAAGAACACTGAAGCTTTCTTT. As protein: CASSLGDKNTEAFF.